This T cell receptor beta chain was obtained from a study of shared clonotypes between healthy human individuals (dated by TCRdb to between 2020 and 2021). For the wider study: The cohort included a few men and a couple of women between 18 and 49 years of age. To increase sequencing depth and limit assay-specific biases, different laboratories used diverse techniques to prepare libraries and sequence TCR repertoires. To estimate repertoire size and how much clonotype sharing occurs between individuals, the study deeply sequenced the blood TCR repertoires of about 5 healthy adults. Each donor's leukapheresis produced roughly between roughly 0.9 and 8.9 billion PBMCs.

The germline V gene gives CDR1 as SQVTM and CDR2 as ANQGSEA. V is clipped by 6 bases and J by 0 bases, and the sequence between their germline boundaries is 6 bases long. The CDR3 runs 13 amino acids, cysteine and phenylalanine included. The only DNA kept is the CDR3, 39 bases in frame from the first base. This clone was counted a few times. There is no known antigen for this receptor. Base qualities are not at hand, and no much larger clone is one base apart. TCR CDR3 regions were amplified from genomic DNA by multiplex PCR using the deep immunoSEQ assay. Extracted genomic DNA from each cell subset was spread evenly across all wells of several immunoSEQ 96-well plates, with each plate serving as a replicate. For unsorted PBMC, each replicate PCR was loaded with around 300 ng genomic DNA, equivalent to about 30,000 T cell genomes. Genomic DNA from unsorted PBMC was sequenced over ten immunoSEQ deep assay plates. Purified libraries were quantified with a Qubit 3.0 fluorometer, sized on a Bioanalyzer 2100, and re-quantified with the KAPA Library Quantification kit. A separate single-read 150-cycle Illumina NextSeq 550 flow cell was used to sequence each immunoSEQ 96-well plate. Concerning the study's data processing: Because only junctional sequences without quality scores were contained in the immunoSEQ output, filtering matching that applied to full-length reads could not be performed. Sequences were annotated with PyIR, a Python wrapper for IgBLAST v1.9, and V/J genes and CDR3 were assigned using IMGT germline references. Reads with weak V/J assignments (E-value above 1e-6), missing CDR3, stop codons, out-of-frame junctions, or ambiguous translated residues were removed. V3J clonotypes were defined by identical inferred V gene, J gene, and CDR3 amino acid sequence. To compute the percentage overlap between repertoires, the number of shared unique clonotypes was divided by the size of the smaller repertoire. Repertoire richness was assessed with RTK rarefaction, the Chao1 estimator, and Recon v2.1 estimates of unobserved clonotypes. What TCRdb holds here is the immuneACCESS table cut down to in-frame rearrangements. Part of the clones is not present; checked against another copy, under half of the missing clones reflect an unresolved V gene, and the others are unexplained. The V and J calls and clone size were taken over from that table, and D and trimming were inferred from the DNA. The sample table holds about 490,000 clones, of which over 70% were seen once. The top ten hold about an eighth of the sample.

What the study reported, not specific to this receptor: Based on pairwise subsampling, the degree of clonotype sharing among donors was expected to be affected by sequencing depth. Sampling was restricted to blood, and TCR repertoires in tissues likely differ from the TCR repertoires found in blood. Because the study included a small number of donors, the genetic and exposure-history diversity represented was limited.

The donors were healthy, HIV-negative adults who had no recently reported acute infections or vaccinations. Every donor was a Caucasian adult residing in Nashville, Tennessee, USA. For unsorted samples, 80 million to 100 million PBMCs were counted, and genomic DNA was extracted using the QIAamp DNA Blood Mini kit. Blood was obtained by leukapheresis, after which PBMCs were separated by Ficoll-Histopaque density gradient centrifugation and cryopreserved in liquid nitrogen vapor phase. This receptor was obtained from a woman aged 40 to 49 in good health. Some clones in this sample may be carry-over from other donors' samples. The sample consisted of PBMCs. The rearrangement joined TRBV29-1 to TRBJ2-6; too little of a D gene remains to name it. The sequenced DNA is TGCAGCGTGAGAATCTCTGGGGCCAACGTCCTGACTTTC. This sequence encodes CSVRISGANVLTF.